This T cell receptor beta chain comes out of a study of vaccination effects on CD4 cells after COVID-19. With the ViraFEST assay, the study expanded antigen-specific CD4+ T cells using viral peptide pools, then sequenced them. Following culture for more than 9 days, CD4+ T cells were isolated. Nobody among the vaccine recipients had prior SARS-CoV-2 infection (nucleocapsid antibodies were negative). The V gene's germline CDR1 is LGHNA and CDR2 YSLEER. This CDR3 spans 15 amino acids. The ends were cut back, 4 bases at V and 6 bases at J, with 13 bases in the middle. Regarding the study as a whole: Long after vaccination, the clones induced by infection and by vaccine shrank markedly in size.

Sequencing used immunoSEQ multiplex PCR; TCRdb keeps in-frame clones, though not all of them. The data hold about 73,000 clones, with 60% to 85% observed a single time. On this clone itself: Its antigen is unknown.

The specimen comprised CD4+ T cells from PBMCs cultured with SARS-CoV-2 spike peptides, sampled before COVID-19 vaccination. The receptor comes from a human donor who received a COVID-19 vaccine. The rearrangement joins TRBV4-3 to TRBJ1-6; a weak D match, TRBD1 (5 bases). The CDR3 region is CASSRMGGGNSPLHF. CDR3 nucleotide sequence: TGCGCCAGCAGCCGCATGGGGGGGGGTAATTCACCCCTCCACTTT.